The 16 T cell receptor beta chains below were found in one sample sequenced in a study of T cells in Graves' hyperthyroidism and ophthalmopathy (dated by TCRdb to the late 2010s). The protocol used for the library was multiplex PCR. TCRdb shows the sequencer as Illumina HiSeq 2000. The TCR beta CDR3 regions were amplified from RNA transcripts. For the first round of RT-PCR on the TCR CDR3, the HTBI primer set was used together with the Qiagen OneStep RT-PCR kit. TCRdb trimmed public reads at Q25 via fastp, called clones via MiXCR and kept in-frame beta chains. Identical CDR3 proteins give one entry, which carries the most common genes and DNA. The sample contains 360,000 or so distinct CDR3 sequences, about a fifth of them found a single time. The ten biggest clones cover around 4% of the sample. Sequencing was performed on blood. These receptor sequences come from a woman aged 18-29 years with Graves' hyperthyroidism.

This clonotype was seen at least ten times. The chain links TRBV12-3 or TRBV12-4 to TRBJ1-5; possibly TRBD1 for D (6 bases). This CDR3 is built from 12 residues. Trimming took 7 bases from V and 7 from J, leaving 11 bases between them. CDR3 protein: CASNGGGQPQHF. The CDR3 coding sequence is TGTGCCAGCAACGGGGGCGGCCAGCCCCAGCATTTT.

This clonotype has a handful of counts. One junction end does not reproduce the germline sequence, and a read error may be involved. The chain carries TRBV5-1 and TRBJ2-5, with 10 bases that match TRBD2. The CDR3 covers 16 residues. In germline, CDR1 is SGHRS, CDR2 YFSETQ. For the CDR3, the DNA is TGCGCCAGCAGCTTCGGGACTAGCGTTTACCAAGAGACCAAGTACTTC. This sequence encodes CASSFGTSVYQETKYF.

This clonotype has just a few counts. J is TRBJ2-5 and V is TRBV11-1; D might be TRBD1 or TRBD2, each matching 6 bases. The CDR3 totals 18 residues. V was cut by 2 bases and J by 5 bases, with 24 bases left in between. Germline V lookup: CDR1 SGHAT, CDR2 FQDESV (reference sequence). The DNA of the CDR3 is TGTGCCAGCAGCTTAACGGGGAGGACAGCGCGGTTGAGGGAGACCCAGTACTTC. Its translation is CASSLTGRTARLRETQYF.

The chain joins TRBV6-2 or TRBV6-3 to TRBJ1-6; D is possibly TRBD1 (6 bases). There are 15 residues in the CDR3. Trimming removed 2 bases from V and 9 bases from J, with 14 bases in between. The germline V gene encodes CDR1 MNHEY and CDR2 SVGEGT. CDR3: CASSYGAGVSSPLHF. The CDR3 DNA reads TGTGCCAGCAGTTACGGGGCAGGGGTTAGTTCACCCCTCCACTTT.

At least ten counts were recorded for this clonotype. The V call is TRBV7-3, the J call TRBJ1-1; D perhaps matches TRBD1 (5 bases). Between the trimmed V and J ends, which lost 5 bases and 0 bases, there was a span of 16 bases. The germline CDR1 and CDR2 sequences are SGHTA and FQGTGA. The CDR3 sequence is 16 residues long. CDR3 protein: CASSVGTEGMNTEAFF. DNA for the CDR3: TGTGCCAGCAGCGTTGGGACGGAAGGAATGAACACTGAAGCTTTCTTT.

This clonotype was observed a handful of times. The chain joins TRBV12-3 or TRBV12-4 to TRBJ2-2, with D hard to call. Trimming removed 8 bases at V and 1 base at J, with 11 bases between. The CDR3 has 14 amino acids. The CDR3: CASFKSGNTGELFF. The CDR3 DNA reads as TGTGCCAGCTTCAAGTCCGGGAACACCGGGGAGCTGTTTTTT.

The CDR3 here is CASSHGVTGELFF. The CDR3 nucleotides read TGTGCCAGCAGCCACGGGGTCACCGGGGAGCTGTTTTTT. The chain uses TRBV12-3 or TRBV12-4 and TRBJ2-2, with D possibly TRBD2 on 5 matching bases. V was pared by 6 bases and J by 4 bases, with 9 bases between. This CDR3 comprises 13 residues.

This clonotype was seen repeatedly, ten times or more. This rearrangement joins TRBV12-3 or TRBV12-4 to TRBJ1-1; D perhaps matches TRBD1 (5 bases). V was cut by 8 bases and J by 1 base, with 11 bases left in between. CDR3 length: 13 amino acids. CDR3 loop: CASVPTGNTEAFF. For the CDR3, the DNA is TGTGCCAGCGTCCCCACAGGGAACACTGAAGCTTTCTTT.

This clonotype was seen ten or more times. The V gene is TRBV6-2 or TRBV6-3, the J gene TRBJ2-2; D gene unclear. The V gene lost 1 base and the J gene lost 5 bases, with 8 bases spanning the gap. Germline-derived CDR1 and CDR2 are MNHEY and SVGEGT. The CDR3 length is 14 residues. The CDR3 nucleotides are TGTGCCAGCAGTTACTTGGTCGGGACCGGGGAGCTGTTTTTT. This sequence encodes CASSYLVGTGELFF.

This clonotype was observed a few times. This chain joins TRBV15 and TRBJ2-3; 8 bases map to TRBD2. Trimming at V came to 5 bases and at J to 3 bases, leaving 10 bases not matched to a gene. The CDR3 is 16 residues long. Germline values: CDR1 LNHNV, CDR2 YYDKDF (reference sequence). CDR3 sequence (DNA): TGTGCCACCAGCCCGACCGGGGGGGCCAGGACAGATACGCAGTATTTT. Its translation: CATSPTGGARTDTQYF.

This clonotype has a handful of counts. The V gene is TRBV5-1, the J gene TRBJ2-3; 11 bases are shared with TRBD2. This CDR3 has 14 residues. The germline gives CDR1 SGHRS, CDR2 YFSETQ. The J segment lost 6 bases and the V segment lost 6 bases, leaving 6 bases of the junction unmatched. The CDR3 DNA sequence: TGCGCCAGCACCATAGCGGGGGGGCATGATACGCAGTATTTT. Amino acid sequence: CASTIAGGHDTQYF.

This clonotype was seen at least ten times. The chain combines TRBV12-3 or TRBV12-4 with TRBJ1-1; TRBD1 matches 9 bases. Trimming cost V 6 bases and J 5 bases; bases outside gene matches: 13. The CDR3 has 16 residues. CDR3 protein: CASSDTYRGRRTEAFF. As DNA, the CDR3 is TGTGCCAGCAGCGATACGTACAGGGGGCGGCGAACTGAAGCTTTCTTT.

This chain connects TRBV6-2 or TRBV6-3 to TRBJ1-2, with D possibly matching TRBD1 (5 bases). Per the germline V gene, CDR1 is MNHEY and CDR2 is SVGEGT. The CDR3 spans 14 residues. The germline V and J ends were trimmed by 6 bases and 3 bases, with 14 bases remaining between them. The CDR3 is CASRDEGTDYGYTF. The CDR3 DNA follows: TGTGCCAGCAGGGACGAAGGGACGGACTATGGCTACACCTTC.

In its sample, this clonotype was seen many times. The J gene is TRBJ1-1, the V gene TRBV5-1; D unclear. Germline-derived CDR1 and CDR2 are SGHRS and YFSETQ. This CDR3 is built from 13 residues. V was trimmed by 7 bases and J by 2 bases, leaving 12 bases between them. The CDR3 reads CASARGANTEAFF. CDR3 DNA sequence: TGCGCCAGCGCGCGGGGAGCAAACACTGAAGCTTTCTTT.

This chain joins TRBV15 and TRBJ2-5, with 7 bases fitting TRBD1. V lost 3 bases to trimming and J lost 4 bases; unmatched junction nucleotides: 8. CDR1 and CDR2 (germline): LNHNV, YYDKDF (reference sequence). There are 15 residues in the CDR3. The CDR3, as DNA: TGTGCCACCAGCAGTATTAGGGGGCGCTTAGAGACCCAGTACTTC. It yields the protein CATSSIRGRLETQYF.

This clonotype occurred many times. The chain joins TRBV20-1 to TRBJ1-1; a possible D gene is TRBD1 (5 bases). The V end lost 3 bases, the J end lost 5 bases, and 13 bases lay between the germline ends. The length of the CDR3 is 13 residues. Germline V gene sequence: CDR1 DFQATT, CDR2 SNEGSKA (reference sequence). In DNA, the CDR3 is TGCAGTGCTAGTTCCGGGGGAAGGACTGAAGCTTTCTTT. Protein product: CSASSGGRTEAFF.